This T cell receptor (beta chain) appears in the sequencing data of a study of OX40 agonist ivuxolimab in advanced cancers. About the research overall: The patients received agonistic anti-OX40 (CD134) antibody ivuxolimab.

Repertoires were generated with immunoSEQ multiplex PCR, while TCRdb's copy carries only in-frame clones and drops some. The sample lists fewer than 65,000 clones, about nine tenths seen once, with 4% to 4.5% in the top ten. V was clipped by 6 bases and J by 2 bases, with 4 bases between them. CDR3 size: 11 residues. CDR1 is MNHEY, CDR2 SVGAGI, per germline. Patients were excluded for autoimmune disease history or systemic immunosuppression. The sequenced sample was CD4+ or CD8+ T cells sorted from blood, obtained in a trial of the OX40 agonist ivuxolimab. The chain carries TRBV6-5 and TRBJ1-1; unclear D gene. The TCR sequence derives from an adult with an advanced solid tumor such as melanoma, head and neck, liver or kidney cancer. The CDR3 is CASRDNTEAFF. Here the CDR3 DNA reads TGTGCCAGCAGAGATAACACTGAAGCTTTCTTT.